The 10 T cell receptor beta chains below come from one sample, sequenced in a study of shared clonotypes between healthy human individuals. TCRdb's table, derived via immunoSEQ multiplex PCR, lists solely in-frame clones and lacks some. This table has millions of clones, about 92% appearing once. Naive CD8 populations comprised CD45RO-negative cells positively selected for CCR7, excluding terminally differentiated effector memory CD45RA+ cells. Sequenced: naive CD8+ T cells from PBMCs. These receptor sequences come from a young man in good health. Some clones in this sample may be carry-over from other donors' samples.

CDR3 nucleotides: TGCGCCAGCAGGGTCTCACCCCTCCACTTT. It specifies CASRVSPLHF. The V call is TRBV5-1, the J call TRBJ1-6, with D uncertain. The CDR3 loop spans 10 amino acids. Trimming left V 5 bases short and J 10 bases short, with 4 bases between. CDR1 is SGHRS, CDR2 YFSETQ, per germline.

The V gene is TRBV9, the J gene TRBJ2-7; TRBD1 might be the D (5 bases). CDR1 and CDR2 from the germline V gene are SGDLS and YYNGEE. The CDR3 sequence is 11 residues long. CDR3 sequence reads: CLTDRVYEQYF. The CDR3 region has the DNA TGTCTAACAGACAGAGTCTACGAGCAGTACTTC.

This rearrangement joins TRBV27 to TRBJ2-5, with a possible D match to TRBD1 (5 bases). Trimming removed 11 bases at V and 2 bases at J, with 12 bases between. The CDR3 runs 12 residues. Germline V gene lookup returns CDR1 MNHEY and CDR2 SMNVEV (reference sequence). CDR3 amino acids: CASGKGQETQYF. Written as DNA, the CDR3 is TGTGCCTCCGGAAAGGGGCAAGAGACCCAGTACTTC.

V usage is TRBV27 and J usage is TRBJ2-7; D tentatively fits TRBD1 or TRBD2 (7 bases each). Germline V gives CDR1 MNHEY, CDR2 SMNVEV (reference sequence). V dropped 3 bases and J dropped 6 bases, with 18 bases sitting between them. The CDR3 is 15 amino acids. In nucleotides, the CDR3 is TGTGCCAGCAGTTTCGGCAGGGGGGGGTTGGGCGAGCAGTACTTC. This sequence encodes CASSFGRGGLGEQYF.

Concerning this clone: Other DNA sequences within the sample encode an identical CDR3. The rearrangement links TRBV27 to TRBJ1-5; the match to TRBD1 covers 9 bases. CDR3 length equals 15 residues. Per germline, CDR1 MNHEY and CDR2 SMNVEV (reference sequence). The ends lost 3 bases at V and 4 bases at J; junction bases unmatched: 4. CDR3 DNA sequence: TGTGCCAGCAGTTTCGGACAGGGGTATAATCAGCCCCAGCATTTT. As protein: CASSFGQGYNQPQHF.

The chain combines TRBV6-6 with TRBJ2-3; unclear D gene. V shed 6 bases and J shed 4 bases, with 14 bases lying between them. The CDR3 loop spans 14 amino acids. Germline assignment: CDR1 MNHNY and CDR2 SVGAGI (reference sequence). The chain's CDR3 is CASRTNAFPDTQYF. CDR3 bases: TGTGCCAGCAGGACCAATGCTTTTCCAGATACGCAGTATTTT.

This clone came up once. The chain couples TRBV6-5 to TRBJ2-7; TRBD2 might be the D (6 bases). Germline V gene data show CDR1 as MNHEY and CDR2 as SVGAGI. There are 16 residues in the CDR3. V lost 3 bases, J lost 0 bases, and 15 bases lay in between. The CDR3: CASSYGLAPISYEQYF. CDR3 nucleotides: TGTGCCAGCAGTTATGGGCTAGCGCCTATCTCCTACGAGCAGTACTTC.

V is TRBV6-1 and J is TRBJ2-1; D gene uncertain. Germline values: CDR1 MNHNS, CDR2 SASEGT. V was trimmed by 5 bases and J by 4 bases, leaving 6 bases between them. This CDR3 is 12 amino acids long. CDR3 bases: TGTGCCAGCAGTCACCTTTACAATGAGCAGTTCTTC. Protein product: CASSHLYNEQFF.

The V gene is TRBV21-1, the J gene TRBJ2-3. TRBV21-1 constitutes a pseudogene. This CDR3 region has 18 residues. CDR3 coding DNA: TGTGCCAGCAGCACTGGACAGCGGGTCCTCGACCCCGCAGATACGCAGTATTTT. Its translation is CASSTGQRVLDPADTQYF.

This rearrangement joins TRBV7-9 to TRBJ2-7; TRBD2 matches at 15 bases. Germline lookup yields CDR1 SEHNR and CDR2 FQNEAQ (reference sequence). The CDR3 spans 18 residues. Germline trimming cut 4 bases from V and 4 bases from J; bases unmatched to any gene: 11. The CDR3 protein is CASSSSSGLAGGRYEQYF. CDR3 coding DNA: TGTGCCAGCAGCTCCTCCTCGGGACTAGCGGGAGGTCGGTACGAGCAGTACTTC. The whole variable domain, filled in from reference TRBV7-9 and TRBJ2-7, reads DTGVSQNPRHKITKRGQNVTFRCDPISEHNRLYWYRQTLGQGPEFLTYFQNEAQLEKSRLLSDRFSAERPKGSFSTLEIQRTEQGDSAMYLCASSSSSGLAGGRYEQYFGPGTRLTVT.